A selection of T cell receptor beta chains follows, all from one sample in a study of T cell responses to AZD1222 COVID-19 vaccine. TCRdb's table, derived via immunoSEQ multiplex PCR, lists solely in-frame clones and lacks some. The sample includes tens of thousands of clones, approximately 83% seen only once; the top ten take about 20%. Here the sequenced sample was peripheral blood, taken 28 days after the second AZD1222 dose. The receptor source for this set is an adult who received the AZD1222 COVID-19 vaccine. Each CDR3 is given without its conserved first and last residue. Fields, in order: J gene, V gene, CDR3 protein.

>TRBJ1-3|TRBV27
ASSKTRWSGNTIY
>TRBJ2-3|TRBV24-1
ATSEPSTDTQY
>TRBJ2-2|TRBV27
ASSFGVTNTGELF
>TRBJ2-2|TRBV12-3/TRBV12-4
ASSYITSGELF
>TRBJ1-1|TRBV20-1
SAAGGGLAF
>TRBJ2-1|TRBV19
ASSIDGNLRYNEQF
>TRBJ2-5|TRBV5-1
ASSFLADETQY
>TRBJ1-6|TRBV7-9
ASSLVGPGKHSPLH
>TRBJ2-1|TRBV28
ASSNTRQGLHNEQF
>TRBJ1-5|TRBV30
AWNRGGNQPQH
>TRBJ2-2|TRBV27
ASIRTGGGELF
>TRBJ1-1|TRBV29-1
SVGENTEAF
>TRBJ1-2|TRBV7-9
ASSPGTGAGYT
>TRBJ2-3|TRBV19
ASSLSGGLDTQY
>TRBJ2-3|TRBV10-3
AIMSTDTQY
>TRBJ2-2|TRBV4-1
ASSQDGQGSTGELF
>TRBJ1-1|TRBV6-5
ASSYSRGPHPGAF
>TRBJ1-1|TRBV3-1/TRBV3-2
ASSQGQGKNTEAF
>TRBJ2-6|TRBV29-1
SAKGPLGGANVLT
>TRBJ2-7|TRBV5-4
ASSLVVTGEQY
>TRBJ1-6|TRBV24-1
ATSDLKRGLTYNSPLH
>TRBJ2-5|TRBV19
ASSTAGLQETQY
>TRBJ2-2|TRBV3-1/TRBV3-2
ASSQPQGAGYTGELF
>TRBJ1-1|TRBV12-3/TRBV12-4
ASSLGGGTEAF
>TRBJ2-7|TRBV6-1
ASSEAGTRGEQY
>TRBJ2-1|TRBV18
ASSPKTSGPSYNEQF
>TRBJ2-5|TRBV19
ASSEGGTGHEAQY
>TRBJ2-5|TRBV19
ASSGLRTSGGALQETQY
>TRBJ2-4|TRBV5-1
ASSLVGGEDIQY
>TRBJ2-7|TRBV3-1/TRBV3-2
ASSPDRVRTYEQY
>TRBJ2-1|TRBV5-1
ASSPRWSGGNNEQF
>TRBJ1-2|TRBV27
ASSSTGVANYGYT
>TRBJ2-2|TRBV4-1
ASSLGDSGGRGELF
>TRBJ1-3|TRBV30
ASQSGMDSSGNTIY
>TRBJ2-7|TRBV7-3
ASSRQGAYEQY
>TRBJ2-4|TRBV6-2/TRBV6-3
ASSPKNIQY
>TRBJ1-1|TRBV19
ASSMAWGMTNTEAF
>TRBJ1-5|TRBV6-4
ASSETAHSNQPQH
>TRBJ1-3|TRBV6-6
AIWEPSSGNTIY
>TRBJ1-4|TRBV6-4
ASSDSGGLGEKLF
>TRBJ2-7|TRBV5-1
ASSQVGNSYEQY
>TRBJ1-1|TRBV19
ASSRQRNTEAF
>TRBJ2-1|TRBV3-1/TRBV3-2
ASSQDLWGGVLFHEQF
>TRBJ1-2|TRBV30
AWSLNSWTGGYT
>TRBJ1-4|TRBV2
ASSRGGTTNEKLF
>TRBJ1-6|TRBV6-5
ASRQLARDNSPLH
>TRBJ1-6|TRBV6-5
ASSRRTENSPLH
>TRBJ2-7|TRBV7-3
ASARDTNYEQY
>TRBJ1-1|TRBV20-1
SARGIQKAF
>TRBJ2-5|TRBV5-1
ASRAGLQETQY